The 5 T cell receptor beta chains presented below share a single source sample, sequenced in a study of shared clonotypes between healthy human individuals. TCRdb keeps only in-frame clones here, not all; method: immunoSEQ multiplex PCR. The table has hundreds of thousands of clones, 70% to 80% seen once. Sequences were obtained from PBMCs. These receptors originate from a woman aged 40 to 49 in good health. Some clones in this sample may be carry-over from other donors' samples.

V usage is TRBV4-3 and J usage is TRBJ1-1; D not certain. V lost 4 bases to trimming and J lost 3 bases, with 12 bases between them. CDR1 LGHNA and CDR2 YSLEER come from the germline V gene. The CDR3 is 14 amino acids. CDR3 amino acids: CASSPGSWDTEAFF. CDR3 sequence (DNA): TGCGCCAGCAGCCCCGGTTCATGGGACACTGAAGCTTTCTTT.

This chain links TRBV30 with TRBJ2-1; TRBD2 matches at 7 bases. The junction had 11 bases not matched to a gene; V was cut back by 7 bases and J by 5 bases. The CDR3 totals 14 residues. Germline CDR1 and CDR2: GTSNPN and SVGIG (reference sequence). DNA of the CDR3: TGTGCCTACCAATCGACTAGCATCCACAATGAGCAGTTCTTC. Translating it yields CAYQSTSIHNEQFF.

This chain connects TRBV9 to TRBJ2-5; TRBD2 aligns across 10 bases. The V segment lost 4 bases and the J segment 5 bases; nucleotides outside the gene matches: 14. The CDR3 has 17 residues. CDR1 SGDLS and CDR2 YYNGEE come from the germline V gene. The CDR3 coding sequence is TGTGCCAGCAGCCCTAGGACAGCGGGAGGGCTTCCGGAGACCCAGTACTTC. Encoded protein: CASSPRTAGGLPETQYF.

J is TRBJ2-5 and V is TRBV7-7; tentative D call: TRBD1 (5 bases). V was clipped by 5 bases and J by 1 base, with 11 bases between them. This CDR3 spans 14 amino acids. Germline CDR1 SSHAT, CDR2 FNYEAQ (reference sequence). The CDR3 bases are TGTGCCAGCAGCCCAGGGCCCAGCCAAGAGACCCAGTACTTC. Its translation is CASSPGPSQETQYF.

This rearrangement joins TRBV6-5 to TRBJ1-5; D unresolved. Germline values: CDR1 MNHEY, CDR2 SVGAGI. The CDR3 length is 14 residues. The V end was cut by 6 bases, the J end by 6 bases, with 15 bases between. The CDR3 is CASSPKVVGQPQHF. As DNA, the CDR3 is TGTGCCAGCAGCCCCAAAGTTGTGGGTCAGCCCCAGCATTTT.